These 5 T cell receptor beta chains came from one sample sequenced in a study of blood T cell repertoires in COVID-19. Profiled with immunoSEQ multiplex PCR; TCRdb holds only in-frame clones, not every one. The sample has about 87,000 clones, around 84% seen once; the top ten hold less than 6.5%. The sample comprised peripheral blood. The receptors shown here come from a man aged 40-49 years with acute or convalescent COVID-19.

The chain couples TRBV2 to TRBJ1-1, with a weak D call TRBD1 (6 bases). Germline V gives CDR1 SNHLY, CDR2 FYNNEI. V lost 1 base, J lost 12 bases, and 12 bases lay in between. The CDR3 has 12 residues. The CDR3 sequence is CASSEGTGNSFF. DNA of the CDR3: TGTGCCAGCAGTGAAGGTACAGGGAATTCTTTCTTT.

The V gene is TRBV2, the J gene TRBJ1-2, with D unclear. The CDR3 is made up of 14 amino acids. Germline lookup yields CDR1 SNHLY and CDR2 FYNNEI. Trimming stripped 0 bases from V and 12 bases from J, with 17 bases between. The CDR3 here is CASSEARGEGWDTF. CDR3 in DNA: TGTGCCAGCAGTGAAGCGCGGGGAGAAGGGTGGGACACCTTC.

The rearrangement joins TRBV11-2 to TRBJ1-4, with 8 bases aligning to TRBD1. V lost 3 bases to trimming and J lost 6 bases; unmatched junction nucleotides: 6. Looked up from germline, CDR1 is SGHAT and CDR2 is FQNNGV. There are 15 residues in the CDR3. CDR3 in amino acids: CASSLGDRTDEKLFF. The CDR3 coding sequence is TGTGCCAGCAGCTTGGGGGACAGGACGGATGAAAAACTGTTTTTT.

The chain couples TRBV6-5 to TRBJ1-2, with 7 bases that match TRBD1. CDR3 size: 15 residues. Trimming took 4 bases from V and 8 from J; bases not matched to a gene: 13. From germline, CDR1 is MNHEY and CDR2 SVGAGI. Here the CDR3 DNA reads TGTGCCAGCAGTTCCTTCCAGACAGGGCCTAAAGGCTACACCTTC. Encoded protein: CASSSFQTGPKGYTF.

The V call is TRBV2, the J call TRBJ1-6; D perhaps matches TRBD1 (5 bases). This CDR3 region has 14 residues. Between the trimmed V and J ends, which lost 5 bases and 7 bases, there was a span of 12 bases. Germline V lookup: CDR1 SNHLY, CDR2 FYNNEI. The CDR3 DNA is TGTGCCAGCAGTATATTTAAGGGGAATTCACCCCTCCACTTT. Translating gives CASSIFKGNSPLHF.